This TCR beta chain was identified during a study of cytomegalovirus exposure and HLA in healthy donors (dated by TCRdb to about 2017). With regard to the full study: According to an earlier analysis of 587 of the donors, some 180 million T cells yielded 117 million unique TCR beta sequences and approximately 300 Gb of sequence data. Rather than drawing on any new phenotypic data, the later analysis identified candidate immune exposures from TCR beta sequences and the way those sequences occurred across donors. An earlier analysis of some 500 of the donors applied high-throughput TCR beta sequencing to assess whether each TCR beta V gene segment acted as functional or pseudogenic. In a later genetic analysis, genome-wide SNP genotypes for 398 of the 666 donors were used, and that subset was treated as a discovery cohort. Of the roughly 400 genotyped donors, roughly 80% fell in the genetic ancestry cluster associated with self-reported Caucasian donors. The study used immunosequencing to profile the T cell repertoires of some 600 subjects and linked those repertoires to cytomegalovirus serostatus. About 310 gigabases of sequencing data and approximately 93 million unique TCR sequences were included in an early release covering roughly 700 HLA-typed donors. All discovery cohort repertoires had been generated using a single sequencing platform. The number of typed donors differed by locus: about 620-630 for A, B, C, DRB1 and DQB1; some 500 for DQA1; approximately 600 for DPA1; and around 450 for DPB1. The aim of the study was to test whether cataloging public T cell receptors could identify signatures of past pathogen exposure. To study patterns of TCR occurrence, a later analysis re-analyzed previously published TCR beta repertoires from just over 650 donors and added high-resolution HLA genotyping. Class I and class II HLA loci were covered by the typing at four-digit resolution. Alongside the repertoire data, information on donor age, sex, ethnicity and CMV serostatus was compiled. Among some 400 genotyped donors of the cohort, an average of about 220,000 unique TCR beta nucleotide sequences was sequenced per donor, of which roughly 17% were non-productive. To predict cytomegalovirus infection status, the study brought together high-throughput TCR immunosequencing, statistical association of individual TCRs with disease status, and machine learning. Besides the first cohort of approximately 710 subjects, a separate validation cohort made up of 120 different subjects was used. Roughly five DR-DQ haplotypes were handled as single units for association and clustering, since linkage in the cohort was strong.

This clone has only one observation. The antigen this receptor binds is unknown. Base quality data are lacking; no much larger clone is found one base away. Results and caveats for the whole study, not just this receptor: A cluster of highly shared sequence variants was judged likely to be a technical artifact of the sequencing pipeline. In vitro tests confirmed that three of the cytomegalovirus-associated TCR beta chains recognize cytomegalovirus antigens. In a later analysis, TCR association rates were found to vary across HLA loci, with the most associated TCRs seen for DRB1 alleles and the fewest for HLA-C alleles. The 87-base-pair reads could not distinguish some IMGT-functional V segments, including TRBV6-2 and TRBV6-3, so those segments were excluded. Because some donors lacked HLA typing at each locus, the association tests relied only on the typed subset. An association between a missense DCLRE1C variant and V-gene and J-gene trimming of TCR beta chains was found in a later genetic analysis and replicated in an independent cohort. Correlated functional status among segregating V segments might reflect linkage disequilibrium, but an unknown experimental factor could not be ruled out. Most TCR sequences were observed very rarely across donors, whereas some public TCRs were present in many individuals. The cohort was sequenced for TCR beta chains only, and without alpha or paired-chain data the features that could be detected were limited. The authors suggested that the approach could potentially be extended to other disease states and immunological phenotypes. According to a later genetic analysis, donors in an Asian-associated ancestry cluster had fewer N-insertions in productive TCRs than the approximately 700-donor mean. According to a later analysis, parvovirus B19, influenza, CMV and Epstein-Barr virus appeared linked to several top co-occurrence clusters. The earlier analysis of nearly 600 of the donors excluded roughly 17 rarely observed V segments, including chromosome 9 orphons, because counts were too low. A further reported finding was that TCR beta sequences accurately predicted the HLA-A and HLA-B alleles for most subjects in the first cohort. Cytomegalovirus status was reported to be diagnosed by the classifier with high specificity and sensitivity in both the original and validation cohorts. Presence/absence analyses assumed roughly uniform sequencing depth across donors, an assumption that may not hold. An earlier analysis of approximately 530 of the donors showed that most TCR beta V segments appeared in productive rearrangements either about 87% or about 30% of the time, which broadly matched IMGT annotations. CMV serostatus was the only immune exposure information available for the cohort. When HLA alleles, especially DR and DQ, strongly co-occurred, attributing TCR associations to individual alleles was difficult. Compared with equally common non-associated chains, HLA-associated TCR beta chains in a later analysis were more clonally expanded and had lower generation probabilities. At a false discovery rate of 0.05, a later analysis linked about 17,000 TCR beta sequences to specific HLA alleles. In a later analysis, most CMV-associated TCR beta chains were found to appear HLA-restricted, with HLA associations seemingly driven largely by CMV exposure. In the study, some 160 TCR beta chains were listed as associated with cytomegalovirus.

The library was prepared using the immunoSEQ multiplex PCR assay. For the multiplex PCR, a mixture combining 60 forward primers for TCR Vbeta segments and 13 reverse primers for TCR Jbeta segments was used. The CDR3 region of rearranged TCR beta genes was amplified from genomic DNA with a multiplex PCR assay. Amplified TCR beta libraries were sequenced as 87-base-pair reads on the Illumina HiSeq System. For the original study's pipeline: Across the 500 to 750 repertoires, a later analysis counted some 81 million unique TCR beta chains, roughly 11 million of which were shared by at least two donors. Raw reads were error-corrected and collapsed into unique sequences by a nearest-neighbor algorithm in which closely related sequences were merged to remove PCR and sequencing errors. V, D and J gene segments were assigned by aligning CDR3 sequences to IMGT reference sequences. For a sequence to be retained, a match of at least six nucleotides was required to both a V gene segment and a J gene segment. A rearrangement was called productive if the CDR3 had no stop codons and remained in frame with V and J, and every other rearrangement was called non-productive. CDR3 was defined according to IMGT convention as the region running from the second conserved V-encoded cysteine to the conserved J-encoded phenylalanine. In an earlier analysis of 587 of the donors, sequences lacking an unambiguous match to a single V gene segment were excluded. An earlier analysis of a few hundred of the donors called V segments functional above 56.7% productive rearrangements and segregating when the between-donor standard deviation exceeded 5%. A statistical classification framework was built to diagnose cytomegalovirus status from the catalog of TCR beta chain sequences. In a later analysis, TCR nucleotide sequences were compared against IMGT/GENE-DB human TR gene sequences so that V and J genes could be assigned. Using the TCRdist pipeline, a later analysis assigned CDR3 sequences along with most-parsimonious VDJ recombination scenarios. In a later analysis, every TCR beta chain was defined by the combination of its CDR3 amino acid sequence and its V-gene family, and reads without a unique V-gene family were dropped. As a way to deal with suspected cross-contamination and a sequencing artifact, a later analysis dropped hundreds of nucleotide sequences that were highly shared and had low generation probability. In a later analysis, a clonal expansion index for each public chain was calculated from normalized within-repertoire ranks of inferred template counts. In a later analysis, generation probabilities were computed with a VDJ recombination model fitted to out-of-frame rearrangements, and the resulting probabilities were checked against IGoR. Hypergeometric tests were used in a later analysis to score TCR-TCR, TCR-HLA and TCR-CMV co-occurrence, with a repertoire-size bias correction applied to the TCR pairs. In a later analysis, false discovery rates were estimated by permuting HLA or CMV assignments 20 times. In a later analysis, co-occurring TCRs were grouped with DBSCAN, and TCRdist sequence similarity was added when clustering was performed within HLA-allele-positive subsets. For co-occurrence clustering, repertoires with fewer than 30,000 or more than 120,000 public chains were excluded, along with roughly 5 repertoires with anomalous nucleotide sharing. TCRdb took over this immuneACCESS table, retaining in-frame rearrangements with V and J assigned. Such tables are incomplete; in checked studies, under half of the missing clones stem from an unresolved V gene, and the remainder is unexplained. V, J and clone size reflect that table, while D and trimming were determined from the DNA. This sample holds about 83,000 clones; roughly 76% were observed only once. The ten largest make up approximately 1.9% of the sample.

The cohort was made up of several hundred healthy bone marrow donors. All cohort members were sampled while nominally healthy, although unrecorded immune exposures were likely present. The donor was CMV seronegative and belonged to the group of around 350 seronegative cohort members. Every donor gave a peripheral blood sample, and the peripheral blood mononuclear cells from that sample were used for TCR beta sequencing. The Qiagen DNeasy Blood Extraction Kit was used to extract genomic DNA from the blood cell samples. The CDR3 goes from the cysteine to the phenylalanine over 13 residues. Of all the DNA, just the CDR3 is kept, 39 bases in frame from base 1. According to the germline V gene, CDR1 reads SGHRS and CDR2 reads YFSETQ. V loses 2 bases, J loses 4 bases, and the germline ends lie 8 bases apart.

The TCR originated in a woman aged 25-40 years in good health and CMV-seronegative. The sample taken for sequencing was PBMCs. The V gene is TRBV5-1 and the J gene is TRBJ2-3, with no confidently assigned D gene. The DNA is as follows: TGCGCCAGCAGCTTAGAGGTTGCAGATACGCAGTATTTT. It specifies CASSLEVADTQYF.